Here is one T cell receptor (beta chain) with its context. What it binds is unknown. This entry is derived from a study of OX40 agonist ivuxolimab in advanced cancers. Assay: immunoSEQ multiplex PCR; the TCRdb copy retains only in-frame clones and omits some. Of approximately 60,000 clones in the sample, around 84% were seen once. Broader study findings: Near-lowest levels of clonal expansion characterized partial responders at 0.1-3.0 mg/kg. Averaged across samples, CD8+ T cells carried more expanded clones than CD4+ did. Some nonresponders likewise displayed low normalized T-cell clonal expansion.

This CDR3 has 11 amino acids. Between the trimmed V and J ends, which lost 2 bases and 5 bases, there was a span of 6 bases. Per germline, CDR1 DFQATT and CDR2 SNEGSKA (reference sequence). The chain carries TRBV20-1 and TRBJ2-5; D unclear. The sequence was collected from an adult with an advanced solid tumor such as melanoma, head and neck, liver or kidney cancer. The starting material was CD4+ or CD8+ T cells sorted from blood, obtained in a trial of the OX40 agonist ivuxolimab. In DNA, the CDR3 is TGCAGTGCTAGATCGGAGGAGACCCAGTACTTC. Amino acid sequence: CSARSEETQYF.